What follows describes a single T cell receptor (beta chain). The specificity of this receptor is unknown. Base quality data are lacking; no much larger clone is found one base away. This entry comes from a study of response to subunit inactivated influenza vaccine (dated by TCRdb to 2017 to 2018). Regarding the complete study: To follow how T cells responded to a trivalent subunit inactivated influenza vaccine, the researchers relied on deep quantitative profiling of the T cell receptor repertoire. Overall study outcomes, separate from this receptor: The authors proposed that each seasonal influenza vaccination may bring in only a limited number of new T cells.

Library prep was done by RT-PCR. Sequenced on an Illumina HiSeq 2500. The public reads were reanalyzed by TCRdb: fastp trimming at Q25, MiXCR alignment, in-frame beta chains only. Each entry merges the rows of one CDR3 protein and shows their most common DNA and genes. The sample table contains around 650,000 distinct CDR3 sequences; only one count was recorded for roughly 14% of them. The top ten clones comprise around a tenth of the sample. Here V drops 2 bases and J drops 4 bases, and the junction holds 8 bases not matched to any gene. CDR1 KGHSH and CDR2 LQKENI are derived from the germline V gene. The CDR3 starts with the cysteine, ends with the phenylalanine, and has 15 residues. CDR3 DNA is the only sequence kept; it has 45 bases, read in frame from the first base.

The TCR was taken from a man aged 45-65 years who received an inactivated influenza vaccine. Donor details come from another sample of the same person, matched by shared clones. The rearrangement combines TRBV18 with TRBJ2-7; 7 central nucleotides agree with TRBD2. The material was PBMCs from blood, obtained about 11 days after vaccination. In nucleotide form, the sequence is TGTGCCAGCTCACCATCTGGCGGGAGTAGGTACGAGCAGTACTTC. This translates into CASSPSGGSRYEQYF.